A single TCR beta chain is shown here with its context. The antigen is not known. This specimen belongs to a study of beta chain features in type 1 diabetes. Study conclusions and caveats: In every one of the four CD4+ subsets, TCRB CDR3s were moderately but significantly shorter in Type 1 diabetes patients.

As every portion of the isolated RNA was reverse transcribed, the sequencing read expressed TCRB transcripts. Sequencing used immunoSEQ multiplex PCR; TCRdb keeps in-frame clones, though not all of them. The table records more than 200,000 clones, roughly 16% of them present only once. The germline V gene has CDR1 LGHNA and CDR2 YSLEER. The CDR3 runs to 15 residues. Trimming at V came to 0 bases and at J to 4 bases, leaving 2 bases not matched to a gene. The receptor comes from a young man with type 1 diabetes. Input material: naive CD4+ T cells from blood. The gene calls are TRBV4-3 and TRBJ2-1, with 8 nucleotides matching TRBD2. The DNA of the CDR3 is TGCGCCAGCAGCCAAGATCGCGGGAGGTACAATGAGCAGTTCTTC. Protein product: CASSQDRGRYNEQFF.